The TCR delta chain under discussion was sequenced for a study of gamma-delta chains in newborns, infants, children. Background on the study: Microbial exposure reportedly drives polyclonal innate γδ T cell expansion after birth.

TCRdb fed the reads to CATT. The sample has 9,000 to 13,000 delta-chain clones; about 8.6% are singletons. This clone was counted between two and nine times. CDR3 length equals 17 residues. The V and J ends lost 0 bases and 1 base respectively, with 17 bases between them. Germline CDR1 is GEAIGNYY and CDR2 is EKD. The rearrangement links TRDV2 to TRDJ1; D perhaps matches TRDD3 (6 bases). The clonotype originates from a child who was a newborn, infant or young child, either healthy, febrile or measles-vaccinated (not recorded which). Sequenced: blood. CDR3 nucleotide sequence: TGTGCCTGTGACACCTTGGGTGGGGATTCTATCACCGATAAACTCATCTTT. Translating gives CACDTLGGDSITDKLIF.